By sample share, the clone carrying this T cell receptor beta chain is large. Plating of some 200,000 CFSE-labeled responder cells was done together with some 200,000 irradiated, violet-dye-labeled stimulator cells. The reaction was completed, and proliferating CFSE-low CD3+CD4+ and CD3+CD8+ responders were then sorted. This record belongs to a study of graft-versus-host responses after intestinal transplantation. In the study overall: Tacrolimus plus steroids were given to all recipients for approximately 3 years, preceded by anti-thymocyte globulin induction. Broader study findings: Peak GvH clone levels in circulation were associated with early post-transplant HvG declines.

Germline V lookup: CDR1 SEHNR, CDR2 FQNEAQ (reference sequence). V lost 5 bases and J lost 4, with 15 bases in between. The CDR3 contains 14 residues. The table came from immunoSEQ multiplex PCR; TCRdb's copy has only in-frame clones and leaves some out. The sample shows nearly 9,000 clones, 25% to 30% of them seen only once. The chain is built from TRBV7-9 and TRBJ2-7, with D perhaps matching TRBD1 (6 bases). This clonotype was sampled from a human patient who was an organ donor for intestinal transplantation. The input for sequencing was alloreactive CD8+ T cells from a mixed lymphocyte reaction culture, taken before transplantation. Subset defined: CFSE-low proliferating T cells sorted from approximately 6-day pre-transplant mixed lymphocyte reaction (GvH or HvG direction). The CDR3 loop reads CASSHEGVHYEQYF. The DNA for the CDR3 is TGTGCCAGCAGCCACGAGGGGGTTCATTACGAGCAGTACTTC.